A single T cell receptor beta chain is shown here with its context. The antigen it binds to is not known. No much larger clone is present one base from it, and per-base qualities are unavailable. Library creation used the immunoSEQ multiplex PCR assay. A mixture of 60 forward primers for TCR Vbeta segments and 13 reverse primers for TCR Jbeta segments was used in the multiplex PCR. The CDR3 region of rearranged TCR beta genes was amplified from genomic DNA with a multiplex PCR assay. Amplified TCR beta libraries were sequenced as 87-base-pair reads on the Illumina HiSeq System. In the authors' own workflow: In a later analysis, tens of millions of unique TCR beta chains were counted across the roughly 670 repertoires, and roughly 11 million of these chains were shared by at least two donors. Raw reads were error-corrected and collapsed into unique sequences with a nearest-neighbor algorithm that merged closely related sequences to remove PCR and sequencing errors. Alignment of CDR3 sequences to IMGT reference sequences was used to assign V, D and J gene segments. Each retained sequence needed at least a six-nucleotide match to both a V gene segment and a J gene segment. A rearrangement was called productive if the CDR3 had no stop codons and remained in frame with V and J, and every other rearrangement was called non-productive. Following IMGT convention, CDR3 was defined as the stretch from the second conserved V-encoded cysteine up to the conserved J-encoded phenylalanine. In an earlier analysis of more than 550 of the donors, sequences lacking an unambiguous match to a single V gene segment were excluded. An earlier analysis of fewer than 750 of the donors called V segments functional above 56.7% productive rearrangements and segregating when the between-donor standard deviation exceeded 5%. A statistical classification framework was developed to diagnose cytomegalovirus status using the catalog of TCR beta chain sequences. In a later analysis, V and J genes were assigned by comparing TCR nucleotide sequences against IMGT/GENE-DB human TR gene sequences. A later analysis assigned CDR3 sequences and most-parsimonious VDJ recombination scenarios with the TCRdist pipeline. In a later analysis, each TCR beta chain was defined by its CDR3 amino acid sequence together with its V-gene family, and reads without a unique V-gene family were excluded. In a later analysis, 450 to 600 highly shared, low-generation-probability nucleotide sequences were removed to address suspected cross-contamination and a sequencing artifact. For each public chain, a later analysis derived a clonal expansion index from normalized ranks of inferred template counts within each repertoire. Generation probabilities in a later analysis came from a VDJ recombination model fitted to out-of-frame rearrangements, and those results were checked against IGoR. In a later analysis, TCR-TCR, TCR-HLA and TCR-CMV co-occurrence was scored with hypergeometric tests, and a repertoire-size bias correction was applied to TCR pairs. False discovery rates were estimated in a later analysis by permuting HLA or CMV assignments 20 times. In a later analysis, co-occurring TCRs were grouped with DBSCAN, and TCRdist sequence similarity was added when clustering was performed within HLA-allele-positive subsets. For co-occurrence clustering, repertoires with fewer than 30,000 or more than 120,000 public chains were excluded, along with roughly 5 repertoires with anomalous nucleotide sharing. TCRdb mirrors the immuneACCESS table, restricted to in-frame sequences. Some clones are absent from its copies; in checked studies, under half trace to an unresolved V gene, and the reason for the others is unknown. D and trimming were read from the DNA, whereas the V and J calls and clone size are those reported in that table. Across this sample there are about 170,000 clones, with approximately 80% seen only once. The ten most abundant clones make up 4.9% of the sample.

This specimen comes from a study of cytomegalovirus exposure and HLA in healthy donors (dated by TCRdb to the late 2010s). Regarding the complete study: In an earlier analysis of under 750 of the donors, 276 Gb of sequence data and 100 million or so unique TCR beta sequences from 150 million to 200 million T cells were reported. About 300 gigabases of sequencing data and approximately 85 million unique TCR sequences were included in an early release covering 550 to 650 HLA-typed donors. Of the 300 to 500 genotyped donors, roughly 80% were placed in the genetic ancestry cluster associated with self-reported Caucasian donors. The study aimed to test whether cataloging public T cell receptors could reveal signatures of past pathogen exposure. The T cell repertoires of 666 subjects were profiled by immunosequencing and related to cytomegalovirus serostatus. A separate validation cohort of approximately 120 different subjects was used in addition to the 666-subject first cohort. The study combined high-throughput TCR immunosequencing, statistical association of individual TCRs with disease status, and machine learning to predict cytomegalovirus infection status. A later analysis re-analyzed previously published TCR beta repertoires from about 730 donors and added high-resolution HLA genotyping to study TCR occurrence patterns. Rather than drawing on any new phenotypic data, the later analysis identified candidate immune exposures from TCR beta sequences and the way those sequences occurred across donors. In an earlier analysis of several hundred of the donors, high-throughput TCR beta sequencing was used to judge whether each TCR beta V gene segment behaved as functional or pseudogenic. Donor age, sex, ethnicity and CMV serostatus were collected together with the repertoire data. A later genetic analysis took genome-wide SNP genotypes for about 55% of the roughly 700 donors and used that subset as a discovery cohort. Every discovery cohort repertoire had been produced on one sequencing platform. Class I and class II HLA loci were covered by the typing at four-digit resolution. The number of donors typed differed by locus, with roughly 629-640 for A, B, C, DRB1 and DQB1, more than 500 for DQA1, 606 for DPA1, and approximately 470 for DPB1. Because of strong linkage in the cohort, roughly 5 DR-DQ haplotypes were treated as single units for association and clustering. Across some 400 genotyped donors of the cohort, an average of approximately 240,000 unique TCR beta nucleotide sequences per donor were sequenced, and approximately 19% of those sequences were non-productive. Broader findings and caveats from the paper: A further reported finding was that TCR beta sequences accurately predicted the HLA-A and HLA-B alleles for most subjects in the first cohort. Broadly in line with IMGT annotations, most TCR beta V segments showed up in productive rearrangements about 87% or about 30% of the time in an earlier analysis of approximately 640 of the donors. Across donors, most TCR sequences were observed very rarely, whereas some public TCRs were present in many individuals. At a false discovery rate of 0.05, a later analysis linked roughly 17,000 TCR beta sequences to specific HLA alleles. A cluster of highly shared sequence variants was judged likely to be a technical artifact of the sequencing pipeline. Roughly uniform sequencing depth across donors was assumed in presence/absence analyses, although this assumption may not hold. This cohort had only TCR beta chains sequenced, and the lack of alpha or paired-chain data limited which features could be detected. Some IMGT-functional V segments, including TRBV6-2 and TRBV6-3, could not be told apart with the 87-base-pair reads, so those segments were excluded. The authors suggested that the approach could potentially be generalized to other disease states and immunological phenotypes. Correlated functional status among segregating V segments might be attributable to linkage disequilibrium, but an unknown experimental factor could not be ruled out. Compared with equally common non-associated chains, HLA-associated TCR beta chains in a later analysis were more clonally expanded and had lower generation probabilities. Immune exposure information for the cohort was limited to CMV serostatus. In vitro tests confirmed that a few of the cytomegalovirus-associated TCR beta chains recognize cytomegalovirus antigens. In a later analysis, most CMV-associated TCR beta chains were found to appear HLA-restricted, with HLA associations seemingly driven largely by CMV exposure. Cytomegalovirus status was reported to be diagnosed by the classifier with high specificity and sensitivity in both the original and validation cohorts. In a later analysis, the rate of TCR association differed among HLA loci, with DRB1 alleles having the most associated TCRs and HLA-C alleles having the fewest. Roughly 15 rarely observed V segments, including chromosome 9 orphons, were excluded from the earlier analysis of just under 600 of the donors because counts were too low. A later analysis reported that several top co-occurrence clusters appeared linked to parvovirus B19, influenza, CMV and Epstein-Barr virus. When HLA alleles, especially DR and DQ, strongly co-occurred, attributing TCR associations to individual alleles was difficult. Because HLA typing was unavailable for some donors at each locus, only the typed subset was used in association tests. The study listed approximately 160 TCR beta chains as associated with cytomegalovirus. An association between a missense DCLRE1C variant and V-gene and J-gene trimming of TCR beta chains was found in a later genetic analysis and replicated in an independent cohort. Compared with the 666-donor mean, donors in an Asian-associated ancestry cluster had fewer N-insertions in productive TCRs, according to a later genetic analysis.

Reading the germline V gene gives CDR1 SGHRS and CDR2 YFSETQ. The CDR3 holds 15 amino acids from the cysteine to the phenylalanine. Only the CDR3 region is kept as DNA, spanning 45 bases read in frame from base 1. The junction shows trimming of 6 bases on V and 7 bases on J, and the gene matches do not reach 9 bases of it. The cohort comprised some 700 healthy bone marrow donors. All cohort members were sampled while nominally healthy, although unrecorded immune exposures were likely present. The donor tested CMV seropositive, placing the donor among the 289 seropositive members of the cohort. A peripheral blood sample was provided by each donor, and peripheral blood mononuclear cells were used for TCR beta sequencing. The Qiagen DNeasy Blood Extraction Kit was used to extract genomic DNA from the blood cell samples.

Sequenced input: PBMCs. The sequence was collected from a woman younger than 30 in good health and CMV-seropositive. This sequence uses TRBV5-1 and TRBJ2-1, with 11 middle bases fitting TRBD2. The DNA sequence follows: TGCGCCAGCACCTTAACTAGCGGGGGAAGGAATGAGCAGTTCTTC. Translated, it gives CASTLTSGGRNEQFF.